One sample yielded the 18 T cell receptor beta chains listed below, sequenced in a study of monozygotic twins with inflammatory bowel disease. From its re-call of the 5' RACE reads, TCRdb lists each CDR3 protein once, without DNA. The specimen's table records 200,000 to 250,000 distinct CDR3 sequences. Sequencing was carried out using blood. These TCRs come from a human donor with ulcerative colitis or Crohn's disease, or a healthy co-twin of an affected twin (not recorded which).

The genes are TRBV5-1 and TRBJ1-1; TCRdb's D call of TRBD1 is untestable without DNA. The CDR3 has 14 amino acids. Germline values: CDR1 SGHRS, CDR2 YFSETQ. Here the CDR3 reads CASSLGGGGSEAFF.

The rearrangement uses TRBV20-1 and TRBJ1-6; checking the TCRdb D call of TRBD1 is not possible without DNA. This CDR3 is 15 amino acids long. Germline CDR1 DFQATT, CDR2 SNEGSKA (reference sequence). The chain's CDR3 is CSARSADTLNSPLHF.

The rearrangement uses TRBV5-1 and TRBJ1-4; checking the TCRdb D call of TRBD1 is not possible without DNA. Germline V gene lookup returns CDR1 SGHRS and CDR2 YFSETQ. The CDR3 sequence is 15 residues long. CDR3 in amino acids: CASSLAHPGPEKLFF.

The J gene is TRBJ1-5, the V gene TRBV27; with no DNA, the TCRdb D assignment of TRBD1 cannot be verified. Germline V lookup: CDR1 MNHEY, CDR2 SMNVEV (reference sequence). The CDR3 loop spans 14 amino acids. CDR3 amino acids: CASSLGVANQPQHF.

The rearrangement uses TRBV7-2 and TRBJ2-2; TCRdb returns TRBD1, unconfirmable since there is no DNA. Germline V CDR1 and CDR2: SGHTA, FQGNSA. This CDR3 has 14 amino acids. CDR3 sequence reads: CASSLSGGVLELFF.

This sequence joins TRBV20-1 and TRBJ2-4; TCRdb's D call, TRBD1, is unchecked because there is no DNA. The CDR3 spans 13 residues. Germline CDR1 is DFQATT and CDR2 is SNEGSKA (reference sequence). The CDR3: CSASDPGRSIQYF.

The V and J genes are TRBV20-1 and TRBJ2-1. CDR1 is DFQATT, CDR2 SNEGSKA, per germline (reference sequence). This CDR3 contains 14 residues. CDR3 sequence: CSARDIGVINEQFF.

The chain joins TRBV5-1 to TRBJ1-4. Germline CDR1 and CDR2: SGHRS and YFSETQ. The CDR3 has 15 residues. The CDR3 spells CASSSTGRINEKLFF.

V and J are TRBV5-1 and TRBJ2-5. The CDR3 contains 13 residues. Per germline, CDR1 SGHRS and CDR2 YFSETQ. CDR3 loop: CASSLHIQETQYF.

The chain couples TRBV7-9 to TRBJ1-1. Germline V gene data show CDR1 as SEHNR and CDR2 as FQNEAQ (reference sequence). The CDR3 has 14 residues. CDR3 protein: CASSLLAGNTEAFF.

The gene calls are TRBV12-3 or TRBV12-4 and TRBJ1-3; TCRdb indicates TRBD1, and absent DNA this call remains unverified. This CDR3 spans 15 amino acids. CDR3 amino acids: CASSLLAQGGNTIYF.

The CDR3 here is CAISRTDYNTEAFF. The chain couples TRBV10-3 to TRBJ1-1; TCRdb indicates TRBD1, and absent DNA this call remains unverified. This CDR3 is 14 amino acids long. Germline CDR1 reads ENHRY; CDR2 reads SYGVKD.

The chain employs TRBV2 and TRBJ2-5; the TCRdb D gene call, TRBD1, has no DNA to confirm it. This CDR3 spans 15 amino acids. Germline-derived CDR1 and CDR2 are SNHLY and FYNNEI. CDR3 sequence: CASSEGRHREETQYF.

The gene calls are TRBV9 and TRBJ2-1; the D call of TRBD2 rests on TCRdb alone, since no DNA is present to check it. The germline V gene encodes CDR1 SGDLS and CDR2 YYNGEE. This CDR3 is built from 16 residues. CDR3 sequence reads: CASSVEQGTSGGEQFF.

The rearrangement joins TRBV6-1 to TRBJ2-3; TCRdb indicates TRBD2, and absent DNA this call remains unverified. In germline, CDR1 is MNHNS, CDR2 SASEGT. The CDR3 is 15 residues long. The CDR3 is CASRVPSGGANTQYF.

The chain links TRBV12-3 or TRBV12-4 to TRBJ1-6; the TCRdb D gene call, TRBD1, has no DNA to confirm it. The CDR3 is made up of 14 amino acids. This CDR3 reads CASSPRQGNSPLHF.

J is TRBJ1-5 and V is TRBV12-3 or TRBV12-4. The CDR3 runs 15 residues. The CDR3 is CASSGGDSSNQPQHF.

The chain recombines TRBV29-1 with TRBJ2-3; TCRdb's D call of TRBD1 is untestable without DNA. Germline values: CDR1 SQVTM, CDR2 ANQGSEA. The CDR3 sequence is 13 residues long. The CDR3 spells CSVEGADTDTQYF.